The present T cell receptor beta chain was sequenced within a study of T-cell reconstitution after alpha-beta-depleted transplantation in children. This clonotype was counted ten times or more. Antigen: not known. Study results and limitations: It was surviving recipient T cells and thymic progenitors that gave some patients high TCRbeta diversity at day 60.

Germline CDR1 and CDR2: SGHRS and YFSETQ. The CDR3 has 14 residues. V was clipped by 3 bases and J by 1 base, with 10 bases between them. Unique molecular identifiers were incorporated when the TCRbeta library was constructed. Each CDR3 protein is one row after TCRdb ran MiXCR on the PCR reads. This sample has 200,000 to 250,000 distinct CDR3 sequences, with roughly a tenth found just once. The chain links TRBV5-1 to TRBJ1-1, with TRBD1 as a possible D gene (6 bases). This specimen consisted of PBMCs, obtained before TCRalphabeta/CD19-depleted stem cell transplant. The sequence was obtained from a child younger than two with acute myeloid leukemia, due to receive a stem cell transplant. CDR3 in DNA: TGCGCCAGCAGCTCCAAGGGACAGAACACTGAAGCTTTCTTT. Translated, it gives CASSSKGQNTEAFF.